The 22 T cell receptor beta chains reported below all come from one sample, sequenced in a study of chemoradiotherapy in HPV16-positive cancers (dated by TCRdb to the early 2020s). The library was built by means of the immunoSEQ multiplex PCR assay. TCRdb's version of the immuneACCESS table is confined to in-frame rearrangements and falls short of the full clone set. An unresolved V gene accounts for under half of the shortfall where checked; the remainder is of unknown origin. The sample includes thousands of clones, with around 74% observed a single time. Of the sample, about 9.7% is held by the ten largest clones. The source was tumor tissue, collected from a patient who underwent chemoradiotherapy. These TCRs come from a human donor with HPV-associated anogenital cancer.

J is TRBJ2-7 and V is TRBV2, with D perhaps matching TRBD1 or TRBD2 (5 bases each). This CDR3 spans 14 amino acids. Trimming took off 6 bases at V and 4 bases at J, with 16 bases between the two ends. Per germline, CDR1 SNHLY and CDR2 FYNNEI. In DNA, the CDR3 is TGTGCCAGCAGGGCTGAGCCGGGGCGATACGAGCAGTACTTC. Protein product: CASRAEPGRYEQYF.

V and J are TRBV10-1 and TRBJ2-2, with 14 nucleotides matching TRBD2. Trimming at V came to 5 bases and at J to 3 bases, leaving 5 bases not matched to a gene. Germline V gene data show CDR1 as WNHNN and CDR2 as SYGVQD (reference sequence). The CDR3 is 17 amino acids. Written as DNA, the CDR3 is TGCGCCAGCAGTTCCGGGACTAGCGGGGGATACACCGGGGAGCTGTTTTTT. Amino acids: CASSSGTSGGYTGELFF.

This chain connects TRBV9 to TRBJ2-3; 11 bases line up with TRBD2. CDR3 length: 14 residues. Germline V gene lookup returns CDR1 SGDLS and CDR2 YYNGEE. Germline trimming cut 0 bases from V and 8 bases from J; bases unmatched to any gene: 2. CDR3 sequence (DNA): TGTGCCAGCAGCGTAGCCCTAGCGGGAGGTACGCAGTATTTT. The encoded protein is CASSVALAGGTQYF.

This clone showed up just a few times. The V and J genes are TRBV11-2 and TRBJ2-1; 9 bases line up with TRBD2. This CDR3 is built from 15 residues. The V and J ends lost 5 bases and 4 bases, in that order; junction bases with no gene match: 6. Germline V gives CDR1 SGHAT, CDR2 FQNNGV. This CDR3 reads CASSPSAGGYNEQFF. The CDR3 coding sequence is TGTGCCAGCAGCCCTTCGGCGGGAGGGTACAATGAGCAGTTCTTC.

This rearrangement joins TRBV15 to TRBJ2-1, with 14 positions matching TRBD2. This CDR3 contains 16 residues. J was trimmed by 9 bases and V by 0 bases; bases with no gene match: 4. CDR1 LNHNV and CDR2 YYDKDF come from the germline V gene (reference sequence). This CDR3 reads CATSREGTSGSGEQFF. The DNA of the CDR3 is TGTGCCACCAGCAGAGAGGGGACTAGCGGGAGCGGTGAGCAGTTCTTC.

This chain connects TRBV9 to TRBJ1-1; D gene uncertain. The CDR3 is 12 residues long. Germline CDR1 reads SGDLS; CDR2 reads YYNGEE. Trimming took 4 bases from V and 7 from J, leaving 11 bases between them. The CDR3 DNA reads as TGTGCCAGCAGCCCCTCTTGGGGTGAAGCTTTCTTT. Translating it yields CASSPSWGEAFF.

The sample holds one count of this clone. J is TRBJ2-2 and V is TRBV25-1; D may correspond to TRBD1 or TRBD2 (5 bases each). V was cut by 3 bases and J by 5 bases, with 16 bases left in between. Germline V gene data show CDR1 as MGHDK and CDR2 as SYGVNS. CDR3 size: 16 residues. DNA for the CDR3: TGTGCCAGCAGTGATTTTATGGGACCATCAACCGGGGAGCTGTTTTTT. Translating it yields CASSDFMGPSTGELFF. The full variable domain, rest sourced from reference TRBV25-1 and TRBJ2-2, is EADIYQTPRYLVIGTGKKITLECSQTMGHDKMYWYQQDPGMELHLIHYSYGVNSTEKGDLSSESTVSRIRTEHFPLTLESARPSHTSQYLCASSDFMGPSTGELFFGEGSRLTVL.

The rearrangement joins TRBV6-1 to TRBJ1-4; no reliable D call. The CDR3 totals 13 residues. The germline V gene has CDR1 MNHNS and CDR2 SASEGT. CDR3 protein: CAISDATNEKLFF. The CDR3 DNA sequence: TGTGCTATCTCGGATGCAACTAATGAAAAACTGTTTTTT.

The chain is built from TRBV5-6 and TRBJ2-3, with D hard to call. With 6 bases removed from V and 5 bases from J, the gap between germline ends came to 16 bases. The CDR3 runs 14 residues. CDR1 is SGHDT, CDR2 YYEEEE, per germline. In DNA, the CDR3 is TGTGCCAGCACCATTAGTGAGATTGGAGATACGCAGTATTTT. It is translated as CASTISEIGDTQYF.

The V call is TRBV4-1, the J call TRBJ1-5, with D possibly being TRBD1 (6 bases). V shed 1 base and J shed 4 bases, with 14 bases lying between them. Germline V gene lookup returns CDR1 MGHRA and CDR2 YSYEKL. The CDR3 runs 16 residues. The CDR3 here is CASSQGRSGANQPQHF. The CDR3 region has the DNA TGCGCCAGCAGCCAAGGGAGGTCAGGGGCGAATCAGCCCCAGCATTTT.

Worth noting for this clone: At one of its ends the junction is not consistent with the germline gene, which may arise from a read error. The gene calls are TRBV7-2 and TRBJ2-5; D might be TRBD1 (6 bases). Looked up from germline, CDR1 is SGHTA and CDR2 is FQGNSA. CDR3 length equals 14 residues. The CDR3 DNA is TGTGCCAGCAGCTCCAGGACAGCCCAAGGGACCCAGTACTTC. Its translation is CASSSRTAQGTQYF.

This clone appeared once. The chain combines TRBV6-1 with TRBJ2-7; 10 nucleotides align to TRBD1. CDR3 length equals 13 residues. Looked up from germline, CDR1 is MNHNS and CDR2 is SASEGT. The V and J ends lost 7 bases and 4 bases, in that order; junction bases with no gene match: 4. CDR3 in amino acids: CASIWDRGYEQYF. CDR3 nucleotide sequence: TGTGCCAGCATATGGGACAGGGGATACGAGCAGTACTTC.

This sequence joins TRBV30 and TRBJ2-2; unclear D gene. This CDR3 is 14 amino acids long. The germline CDR1 and CDR2 sequences are GTSNPN and SVGIG (reference sequence). Deletions cut 1 base from V and 4 bases from J, with 10 bases between. The CDR3 DNA follows: TGTGCCTGGAGTGGTCACTCGAGCACCGGGGAGCTGTTTTTT. As protein: CAWSGHSSTGELFF.

The genes are TRBV20-1 and TRBJ2-3; D is unresolved. Germline loops: CDR1 DFQATT, CDR2 SNEGSKA (reference sequence). The CDR3 totals 10 residues. Trimming pared 0 bases from V and 8 bases from J, leaving 3 bases between. The CDR3 loop is CSARDLTQYF. Written as DNA, the CDR3 is TGCAGTGCTAGAGATCTTACGCAGTATTTT.

This sequence joins TRBV5-6 and TRBJ2-1; 7 bases line up with TRBD1. CDR3 length equals 17 residues. From germline, CDR1 is SGHDT and CDR2 YYEEEE. Losses at the gene ends were 3 bases for V and 3 bases for J; bases not matched to a gene: 12. CDR3 sequence (DNA): TGTGCCAGCAGCTCTGGAAAGAGAGGGGGCAACTACAATGAGCAGTTCTTC. Translation: CASSSGKRGGNYNEQFF.

This clone was seen more than once but under ten times. The chain combines TRBV2 with TRBJ1-5; D perhaps matches TRBD1 (6 bases). V gave up 6 bases and J gave up 0 bases, with 12 bases separating them. Germline assignment: CDR1 SNHLY and CDR2 FYNNEI. The CDR3 runs to 15 residues. Here the CDR3 reads CASSGGQYSNQPQHF. The DNA of the CDR3 is TGTGCCAGCAGCGGAGGACAGTATAGCAATCAGCCCCAGCATTTT.

The rearrangement uses TRBV5-1 and TRBJ1-1, with TRBD1 identical over 7 bases. The V and J ends lost 4 bases and 3 bases, in that order; junction bases with no gene match: 9. The CDR3 is 15 residues long. Germline loops: CDR1 SGHRS, CDR2 YFSETQ. CDR3 loop: CASSRQGEFHTEAFF. Here the CDR3 DNA reads TGCGCCAGCAGCCGACAGGGTGAATTCCACACTGAAGCTTTCTTT.

The chain couples TRBV4-3 to TRBJ2-6, with D hard to call. The CDR3 totals 17 residues. V was clipped by 0 bases and J by 0 bases, with 9 bases between them. Per the germline V gene, CDR1 is LGHNA and CDR2 is YSLEER. The CDR3: CASSQDSSNSGANVLTF. Here the CDR3 DNA reads TGCGCCAGCAGCCAAGACAGCAGTAACTCTGGGGCCAACGTCCTGACTTTC.

The chain carries TRBV7-2 and TRBJ2-7, with TRBD2 as a possible D gene (6 bases). CDR3 length: 13 amino acids. Germline CDR1 reads SGHTA; CDR2 reads FQGNSA. V was cut by 1 base and J by 9 bases, with 13 bases left in between. The CDR3 protein is CASSLGGAGGQYF. The CDR3 coding sequence is TGTGCCAGCAGCTTAGGGGGCGCCGGGGGGCAGTACTTC.

This chain joins TRBV28 and TRBJ2-2, with D possibly TRBD2 on 5 matching bases. The CDR3 sequence is 14 residues long. With 3 bases removed from V and 6 bases from J, the gap between germline ends came to 11 bases. The V gene's germline CDR1 is MDHEN and CDR2 SYDVKM. In DNA, the CDR3 is TGTGCCAGCAGTTTTGCTAGCCTCCCCGGGGAGCTGTTTTTT. Translated: CASSFASLPGELFF.

This clone turned up a few times. The chain carries TRBV18 and TRBJ1-4; no clear D gene. Germline CDR1 is KGHSH and CDR2 is LQKENI. The CDR3 runs 13 residues. Trimming stripped 1 base from V and 5 bases from J, with 5 bases between. The CDR3 here is CASSPRRNEKLFF. Written as DNA, the CDR3 is TGTGCCAGCTCACCACGCAGAAATGAAAAACTGTTTTTT. The full variable domain, in which reference TRBV18 and TRBJ1-4 provide the parts outside the CDR3, is NAGVMQNPRHLVRRRGQEARLRCSPMKGHSHVYWYRQLPEEGLKFMVYLQKENIIDESGMPKERFSAEFPKEGPSILRIQQVVRGDSAAYFCASSPRRNEKLFFGSGTQLSVL.

J is TRBJ2-1 and V is TRBV6-5; the D call may be TRBD1 or TRBD2 (5 bases each). The CDR3 has 15 residues. Germline loops: CDR1 MNHEY, CDR2 SVGAGI. Trimming shortened V by 5 bases and J by 0 bases, and 11 bases separated the two germline ends. CDR3 DNA sequence: TGTGCCAGCAGTAGAGGGACGGGCTCCTACAATGAGCAGTTCTTC. Amino acid sequence: CASSRGTGSYNEQFF.